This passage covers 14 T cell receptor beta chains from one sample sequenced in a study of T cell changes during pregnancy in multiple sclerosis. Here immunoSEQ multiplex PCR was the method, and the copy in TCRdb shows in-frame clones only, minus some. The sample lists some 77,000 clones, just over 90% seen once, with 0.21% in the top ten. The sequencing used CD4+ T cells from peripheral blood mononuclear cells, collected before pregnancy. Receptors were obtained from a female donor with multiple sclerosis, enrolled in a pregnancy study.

The CDR3: CASSPGQWSNQPQHF. DNA of the CDR3: TGTGCCAGTAGCCCTGGACAGTGGAGCAATCAGCCCCAGCATTTT. The chain couples TRBV19 to TRBJ1-5; D is possibly TRBD1 (6 bases). The CDR3 has 15 amino acids. The V gene lost 6 bases and the J gene lost 1 base, with 13 bases spanning the gap. CDR1 and CDR2 (germline): LNHDA, SQIVND (reference sequence).

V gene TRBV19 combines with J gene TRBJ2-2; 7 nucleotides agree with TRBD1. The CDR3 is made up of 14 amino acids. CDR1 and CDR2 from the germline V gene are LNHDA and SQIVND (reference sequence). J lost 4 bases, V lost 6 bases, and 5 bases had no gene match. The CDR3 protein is CASRPPGGTGELFF. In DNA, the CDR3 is TGTGCCAGTAGGCCTCCAGGGGGCACCGGGGAGCTGTTTTTT.

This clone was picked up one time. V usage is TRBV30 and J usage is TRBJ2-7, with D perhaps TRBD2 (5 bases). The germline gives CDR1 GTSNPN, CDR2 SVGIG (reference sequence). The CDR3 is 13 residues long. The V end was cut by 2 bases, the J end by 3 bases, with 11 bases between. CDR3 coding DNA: TGTGCCTGGAGTCCAGACCGGGACTACGAGCAGTACTTC. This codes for CAWSPDRDYEQYF.

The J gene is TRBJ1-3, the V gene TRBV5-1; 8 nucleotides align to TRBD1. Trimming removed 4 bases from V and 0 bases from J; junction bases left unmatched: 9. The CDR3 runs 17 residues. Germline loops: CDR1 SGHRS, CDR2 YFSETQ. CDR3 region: CASSRMGTGGSGNTIYF. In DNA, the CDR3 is TGCGCCAGCAGCCGGATGGGGACAGGCGGCTCTGGAAACACCATATATTTT.

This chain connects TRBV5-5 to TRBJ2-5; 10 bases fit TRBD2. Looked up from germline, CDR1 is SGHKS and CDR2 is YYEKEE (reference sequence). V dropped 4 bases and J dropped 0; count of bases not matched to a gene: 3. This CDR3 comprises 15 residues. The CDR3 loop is CASSLGTSDQETQYF. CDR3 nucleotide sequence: TGTGCCAGCAGCCTCGGGACTAGCGACCAAGAGACCCAGTACTTC.

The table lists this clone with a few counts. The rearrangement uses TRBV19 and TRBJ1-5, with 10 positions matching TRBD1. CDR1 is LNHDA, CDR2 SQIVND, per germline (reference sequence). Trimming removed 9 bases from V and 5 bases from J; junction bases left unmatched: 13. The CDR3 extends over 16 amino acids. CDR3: CASTGTGAILDQPQHF. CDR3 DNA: TGTGCCAGCACCGGGACAGGGGCGATTTTGGATCAGCCCCAGCATTTT. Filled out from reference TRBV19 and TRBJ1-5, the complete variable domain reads DGGITQSPKYLFRKEGQNVTLSCEQNLNHDAMYWYRQDPGQGLRLIYYSQIVNDFQKGDIAEGYSVSREKKESFPLTVTSAQKNPTAFYLCASTGTGAILDQPQHFGDGTRLSIL.

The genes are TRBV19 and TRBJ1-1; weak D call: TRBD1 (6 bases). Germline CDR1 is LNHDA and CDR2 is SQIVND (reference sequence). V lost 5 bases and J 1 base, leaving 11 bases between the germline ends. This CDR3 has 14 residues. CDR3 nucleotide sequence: TGTGCCAGTAGTTGGGGGCAGCCGAACACTGAAGCTTTCTTT. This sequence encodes CASSWGQPNTEAFF.

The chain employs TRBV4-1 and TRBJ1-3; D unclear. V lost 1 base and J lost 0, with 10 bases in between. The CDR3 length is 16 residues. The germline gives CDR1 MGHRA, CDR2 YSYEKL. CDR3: CASSQGTRISGNTIYF. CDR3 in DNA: TGCGCCAGCAGCCAAGGAACGCGGATCTCTGGAAACACCATATATTTT.

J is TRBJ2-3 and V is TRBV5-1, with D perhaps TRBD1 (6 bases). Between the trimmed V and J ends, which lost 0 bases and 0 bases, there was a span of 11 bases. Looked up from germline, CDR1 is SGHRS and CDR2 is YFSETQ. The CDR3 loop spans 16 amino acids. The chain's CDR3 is CASSLGQAISTDTQYF. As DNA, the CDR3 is TGCGCCAGCAGCTTGGGACAGGCGATTAGCACAGATACGCAGTATTTT. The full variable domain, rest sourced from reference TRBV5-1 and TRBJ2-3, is KAGVTQTPRYLIKTRGQQVTLSCSPISGHRSVSWYQQTPGQGLQFLFEYFSETQRNKGNFPGRFSGRQFSNSRSEMNVSTLELGDSALYLCASSLGQAISTDTQYFGPGTRLTVL.

CDR3 DNA: TGCAGCGTTGACACACACAACCGGGAGGACAGCAATGAGCAGTTCTTC. Its translation is CSVDTHNREDSNEQFF. This sequence joins TRBV29-1 and TRBJ2-1; a possible D gene is TRBD2 (7 bases). In germline, CDR1 is SQVTM, CDR2 ANQGSEA. The CDR3 runs 16 residues. Trimming took off 3 bases at V and 6 bases at J, with 21 bases between the two ends.

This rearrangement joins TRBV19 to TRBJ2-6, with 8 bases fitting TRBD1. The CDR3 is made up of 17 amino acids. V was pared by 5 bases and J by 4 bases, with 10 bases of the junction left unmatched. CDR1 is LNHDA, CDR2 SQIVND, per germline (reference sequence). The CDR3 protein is CASSPNQGASGANVLTF. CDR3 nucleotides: TGTGCCAGTAGTCCCAATCAGGGGGCGTCAGGGGCCAACGTCCTGACTTTC.

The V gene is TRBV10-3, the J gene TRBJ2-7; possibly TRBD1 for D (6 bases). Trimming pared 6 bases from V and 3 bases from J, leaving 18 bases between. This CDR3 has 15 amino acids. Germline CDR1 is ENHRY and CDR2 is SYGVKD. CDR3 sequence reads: CAIRSLTGNNYEQYF. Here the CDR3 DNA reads TGTGCCATCAGGTCCTTGACAGGAAACAACTACGAGCAGTACTTC.

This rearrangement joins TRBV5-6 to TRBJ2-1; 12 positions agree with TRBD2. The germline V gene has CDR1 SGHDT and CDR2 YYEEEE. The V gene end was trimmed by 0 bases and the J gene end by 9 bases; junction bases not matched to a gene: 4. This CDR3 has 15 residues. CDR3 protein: CASSLGASGGGEQFF. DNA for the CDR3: TGTGCCAGCAGCTTGGGGGCTAGCGGGGGGGGTGAGCAGTTCTTC.

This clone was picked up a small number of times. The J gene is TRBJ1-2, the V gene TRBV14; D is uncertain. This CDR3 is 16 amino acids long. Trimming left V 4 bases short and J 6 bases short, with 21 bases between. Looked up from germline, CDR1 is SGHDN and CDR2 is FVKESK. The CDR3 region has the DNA TGTGCCAGCAGCCCTTCTATTAGTGGGAGAGGGAATGGCTACACCTTC. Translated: CASSPSISGRGNGYTF.